The sequence of this T cell receptor beta chain was determined in a study of T-cell memory formation after mild COVID-19. Turning to the study itself: Across donors, TCR clusters were largely donor specific.

Sample barcodes and UMIs were carried by the TCR alpha and TCR beta cDNA libraries that 5'RACE generated with constant-segment primers. TCRdb recomputed calls from the 5' RACE reads with MiXCR, one row per CDR3 protein. The table includes 65,000 to 95,000 distinct CDR3 sequences, over 10% detected once. Regarding the study as a whole: The authors did not confirm SARS-CoV-2 specificity of second-wave clones peaking day 37. Contracting clones from day 15 to 85 showed balanced CD4/CD8; later expanders favored CD4+.

There are a few counts of this clonotype. What it binds is unknown. This sequence was found in a man younger than 35 who had mild COVID-19 (a few samples of this study predate the infection). Cell type and time point are not known. Sequenced: PBMCs or a T cell subset sorted from them (not recorded which).

As DNA, the CDR3 is TGCGCCAGCAGCCAAGAGTACAGACCCTACGAGCAGTACTTC. Protein: CASSQEYRPYEQYF. The chain combines TRBV4-1 with TRBJ2-7, with no clear D. The germline gives CDR1 MGHRA, CDR2 YSYEKL. This CDR3 spans 14 amino acids. V dropped 0 bases and J dropped 2 bases, with 8 bases sitting between them.